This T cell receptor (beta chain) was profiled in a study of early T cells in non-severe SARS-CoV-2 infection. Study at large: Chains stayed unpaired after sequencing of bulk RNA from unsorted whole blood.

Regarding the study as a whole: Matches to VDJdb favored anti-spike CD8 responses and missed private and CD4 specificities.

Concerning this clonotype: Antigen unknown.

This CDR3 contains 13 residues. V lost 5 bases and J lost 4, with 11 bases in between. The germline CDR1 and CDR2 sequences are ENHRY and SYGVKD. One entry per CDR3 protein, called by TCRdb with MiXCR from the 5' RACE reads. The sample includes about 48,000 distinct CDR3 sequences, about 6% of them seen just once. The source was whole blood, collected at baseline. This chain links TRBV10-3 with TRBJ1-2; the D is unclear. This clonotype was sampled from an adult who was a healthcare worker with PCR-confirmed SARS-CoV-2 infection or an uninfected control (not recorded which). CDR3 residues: CAISSGHGYGYTF. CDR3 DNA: TGTGCCATCAGTAGTGGGCACGGCTATGGCTACACCTTC.